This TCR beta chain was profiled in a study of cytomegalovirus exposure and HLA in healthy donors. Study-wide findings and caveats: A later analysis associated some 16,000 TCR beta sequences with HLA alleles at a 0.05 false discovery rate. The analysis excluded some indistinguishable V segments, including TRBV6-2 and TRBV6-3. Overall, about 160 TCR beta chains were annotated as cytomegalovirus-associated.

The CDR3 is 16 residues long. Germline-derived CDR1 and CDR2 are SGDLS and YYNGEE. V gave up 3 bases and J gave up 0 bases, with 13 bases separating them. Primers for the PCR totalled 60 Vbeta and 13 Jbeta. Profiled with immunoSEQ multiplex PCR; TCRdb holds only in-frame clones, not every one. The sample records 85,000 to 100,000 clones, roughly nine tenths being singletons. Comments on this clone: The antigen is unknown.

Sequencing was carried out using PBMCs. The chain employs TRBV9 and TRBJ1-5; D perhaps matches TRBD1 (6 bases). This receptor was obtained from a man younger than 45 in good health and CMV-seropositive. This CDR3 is CASSAEGEYSNQPQHF. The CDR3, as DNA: TGTGCCAGCAGCGCCGAGGGGGAGTATAGCAATCAGCCCCAGCATTTT.